This passage covers 23 T cell receptor beta chains from one sample sequenced in a study of shared clonotypes between healthy human individuals. The assay was immunoSEQ multiplex PCR, and TCRdb's table has in-frame clones only and misses some. The table records about 2.1 million clones, around 95% of them present only once. Naivety among CD8 cells was defined by CD45RO negativity and positive CCR7 selection, thereby excluding terminally differentiated effector memory CD45RA+ cells. Sequencing was done on a sample of naive CD8+ T cells from PBMCs. The receptors here all came from a young man in good health. Some clones in this sample may be carry-over from other donors' samples.

V gene TRBV27 combines with J gene TRBJ1-2, with D tentatively TRBD1 (5 bases). Germline CDR1 and CDR2: MNHEY and SMNVEV (reference sequence). The CDR3 has 16 residues. Trimming removed 0 bases at V and 14 bases at J, with 25 bases between. CDR3 sequence (DNA): TGTGCCAGCAGTTTATCGATGGGGACCCACCCGAGGCTTTATACCTTC. Its protein product is CASSLSMGTHPRLYTF.

This chain joins TRBV25-1 and TRBJ1-3; TRBD1 might be the D (6 bases). V dropped 4 bases and J dropped 8 bases, with 12 bases sitting between them. This CDR3 region has 13 residues. CDR1 is MGHDK and CDR2 is SYGVNS in the germline V gene. CDR3 amino acids: CASSGRGLYTIYF. The CDR3, as DNA: TGTGCCAGCAGTGGACGGGGGCTTTACACCATATATTTT.

This sequence joins TRBV27 and TRBJ2-5; TRBD1 matches 8 bases. The assigned J gene may be wrong: the sequence end matches TRBJ2-7 better. Germline-derived CDR1 and CDR2 are MNHEY and SMNVEV (reference sequence). The CDR3 runs 16 residues. The CDR3 nucleotides read TGTGCCAGCAGTTTCTCGACAGGGGAGAGCTCCTACGAGCAGTACTTC. Residues: CASSFSTGESSYEQYF.

The rearrangement uses TRBV6-1 and TRBJ2-3; D may be TRBD1 (5 bases). Deletions cut 2 bases from V and 3 bases from J, with 24 bases between. CDR1 is MNHNS, CDR2 SASEGT, per germline. This CDR3 has 19 amino acids. The CDR3 nucleotides are TGTGCCAGCAGTGAATTAGCACACCGCGGCCAGGGTTTGACAGATACGCAGTATTTT. Residues: CASSELAHRGQGLTDTQYF.

This clone was recorded a few times. Other nucleotide sequences from this sample produce the same CDR3. The CDR3 sequence: CASSYSGSSYEQYF. In DNA form, the CDR3 reads TGTGCCAGCAGTTACTCAGGGTCCTCCTACGAGCAGTACTTC. This chain connects TRBV6-5 to TRBJ2-7; unclear D gene. The germline V gene encodes CDR1 MNHEY and CDR2 SVGAGI. The CDR3 is made up of 14 amino acids. Trimming removed 0 bases at V and 0 bases at J, with 6 bases between.

This chain connects TRBV9 to TRBJ2-3, with 13 bases aligning to TRBD2. The CDR3 is 17 amino acids. V lost 4 bases and J lost 3; bases outside the gene matches: 8. From germline, CDR1 is SGDLS and CDR2 YYNGEE. CDR3 sequence reads: CASSTRLAGGSTDTQYF. CDR3 sequence (DNA): TGTGCCAGCAGCACCCGACTAGCGGGAGGATCAACAGATACGCAGTATTTT.

V gene TRBV6-1 combines with J gene TRBJ2-2, with no clear D. The CDR3 loop spans 15 amino acids. Deletions cut 3 bases from V and 3 bases from J, with 11 bases between. CDR1 and CDR2 from the germline V gene are MNHNS and SASEGT. The CDR3 nucleotides are TGTGCCAGCAGTGACATTTCGGCTGACACCGGGGAGCTGTTTTTT. It is translated as CASSDISADTGELFF.

The chain joins TRBV11-2 to TRBJ2-1, with D possibly called TRBD1 or TRBD2 (5 bases each). Germline loops: CDR1 SGHAT, CDR2 FQNNGV. Trimming stripped 1 base from V and 4 bases from J, with 14 bases between. This CDR3 has 16 amino acids. The CDR3 bases are TGTGCCAGCAGCTTAGTCGTCACGGGGCTATACAATGAGCAGTTCTTC. This gives the protein CASSLVVTGLYNEQFF.

The chain combines TRBV28 with TRBJ2-7; D is possibly TRBD1 or TRBD2 (5 bases each). V was shortened by 5 bases and J by 0 bases, with 14 bases between the two germline ends. Per germline, CDR1 MDHEN and CDR2 SYDVKM. The CDR3 extends over 15 amino acids. CDR3 amino acids: CASSRDRDGSYEQYF. The CDR3 region has the DNA TGTGCCAGCAGTCGTGACCGGGACGGCTCCTACGAGCAGTACTTC.

The chain is built from TRBV2 and TRBJ1-1; TRBD1 matches at 10 bases. The CDR3 covers 15 residues. CDR1 is SNHLY, CDR2 FYNNEI, per germline. Trimming cost V 6 bases and J 4 bases; bases outside gene matches: 8. CDR3 DNA: TGTGCCAGCAGCGAACCGGGACAGGGGATCACTGAAGCTTTCTTT. Translating it yields CASSEPGQGITEAFF.

This chain uses TRBV27 with TRBJ1-5, with 10 bases matching TRBD1. The germline CDR1 and CDR2 sequences are MNHEY and SMNVEV (reference sequence). The CDR3 has 15 residues. J gave up 2 bases and V 8 bases, and 6 bases lay outside the gene matches. CDR3: CASGTGDGGNQPQHF. CDR3 in DNA: TGTGCCAGCGGGACAGGGGATGGGGGCAATCAGCCCCAGCATTTT.

The chain uses TRBV7-9 and TRBJ2-3; maybe TRBD1 (6 bases). V was pared by 5 bases and J by 4 bases, with 25 bases between. The CDR3 runs 18 residues. The V gene's germline CDR1 is SEHNR and CDR2 FQNEAQ (reference sequence). The CDR3 sequence: CASSQRLGHSVAPDTQYF. In DNA, the CDR3 is TGTGCCAGCAGCCAACGACTGGGACACTCTGTGGCCCCAGATACGCAGTATTTT.

This chain connects TRBV9 to TRBJ2-4; 7 nucleotides line up with TRBD1. The V gene's germline CDR1 is SGDLS and CDR2 YYNGEE. This CDR3 has 14 amino acids. V gave up 0 bases and J gave up 13 bases; unmatched junction bases: 10. The CDR3 protein is CASSVAGTAKIQYF. The CDR3, as DNA: TGTGCCAGCAGCGTAGCCGGGACAGCCAAAATCCAGTACTTC.

The rearrangement links TRBV27 to TRBJ2-3; the D gene could be TRBD1 or TRBD2 (5 bases each). V was clipped by 0 bases and J by 0 bases, with 10 bases between them. The CDR3 is made up of 16 amino acids. Germline V gives CDR1 MNHEY, CDR2 SMNVEV (reference sequence). This CDR3 reads CASSLSGPSSTDTQYF. The CDR3 DNA is TGTGCCAGCAGTTTATCGGGACCCAGTAGCACAGATACGCAGTATTTT.

The genes are TRBV30 and TRBJ2-3; 7 positions agree with TRBD2. Germline CDR1 is GTSNPN and CDR2 is SVGIG (reference sequence). The CDR3 loop spans 11 amino acids. V trimming: 5 bases; J trimming: 5 bases; junction bases outside the gene matches: 1. The CDR3 sequence is CAWWGGDTQYF. The DNA of the CDR3 is TGTGCCTGGTGGGGGGGAGATACGCAGTATTTT. Full variable domain (missing parts from reference TRBV30 and TRBJ2-3): SQTIHQWPATLVQPVGSPLSLECTVEGTSNPNLYWYRQAAGRGLQLLFYSVGIGQISSEVPQNLSASRPQDRQFILSSKKLLLSDSGFYLCAWWGGDTQYFGPGTRLTVL.

The V call is TRBV28, the J call TRBJ2-1, with unresolved D. Germline CDR1 is MDHEN and CDR2 is SYDVKM. V gave up 3 bases and J gave up 6 bases, with 6 bases separating them. This CDR3 spans 12 amino acids. This CDR3 is CASSLLFNEQFF. The CDR3 coding sequence is TGTGCCAGCAGTTTGCTTTTCAATGAGCAGTTCTTC.

This rearrangement joins TRBV15 to TRBJ2-7; D remains unclear. Germline CDR1 LNHNV, CDR2 YYDKDF (reference sequence). CDR3 length equals 15 residues. Trimming stripped 4 bases from V and 3 bases from J, with 16 bases between. The CDR3 DNA reads as TGTGCCACCAGCACCGGTCGAGGCGGATTCTACGAGCAGTACTTC. Protein sequence: CATSTGRGGFYEQYF.

The chain uses TRBV5-1 and TRBJ1-4; TRBD1 might be the D (6 bases). Germline V gene lookup returns CDR1 SGHRS and CDR2 YFSETQ. This CDR3 comprises 14 residues. The ends were cut back, 4 bases at V and 3 bases at J, with 10 bases in the middle. The CDR3 protein is CASSRGLPNEKLFF. Written as DNA, the CDR3 is TGCGCCAGCAGCCGGGGGCTTCCTAATGAAAAACTGTTTTTT.

The chain has TRBV5-8 and TRBJ1-1; 12 bases match TRBD1. Germline-derived CDR1 and CDR2 are SGHTS and YDEGEE. V shed 3 bases and J 6 bases; nucleotides not matched to a gene: 6. This CDR3 has 15 amino acids. Here the CDR3 reads CASSWGTGGDAEAFF. The CDR3 coding sequence is TGTGCCAGCAGCTGGGGGACAGGGGGCGACGCTGAAGCTTTCTTT.

This chain joins TRBV9 and TRBJ1-2; no clear D. Germline V gene sequence: CDR1 SGDLS, CDR2 YYNGEE. The CDR3 has 14 residues. V lost 5 bases and J 2 bases, leaving 13 bases between the germline ends. The CDR3 is CASSDHPVNYGYTF. CDR3 bases: TGTGCCAGCAGTGATCACCCGGTGAACTATGGCTACACCTTC.

This clone occurred once. The gene calls are TRBV6-1 and TRBJ1-1; maybe TRBD1 (5 bases). In germline, CDR1 is MNHNS, CDR2 SASEGT. Trimming removed 8 bases at V and 6 bases at J, with 13 bases between. The CDR3 consists of 12 residues. The CDR3 region has the DNA TGTGCCAGCCGACGGGGGGGGTCTGAAGCTTTCTTT. Translated: CASRRGGSEAFF.

This chain connects TRBV5-4 to TRBJ2-5; 7 positions agree with TRBD1. Germline V gene lookup returns CDR1 SGHNT and CDR2 YYREEE (reference sequence). CDR3 length: 15 amino acids. The V segment lost 4 bases and the J segment 1 base; nucleotides outside the gene matches: 7. CDR3 nucleotide sequence: TGTGCCAGCAGCCCGGGGACAGTCCTCCAAGAGACCCAGTACTTC. This gives the protein CASSPGTVLQETQYF.

The J gene is TRBJ2-7, the V gene TRBV27; D could derive from TRBD1 or TRBD2 (5 bases each). CDR3 length: 16 amino acids. CDR1 MNHEY and CDR2 SMNVEV come from the germline V gene (reference sequence). The ends were cut back, 6 bases at V and 2 bases at J, with 20 bases in the middle. The CDR3 is CASRGPGPRAPYEQYF. As DNA, the CDR3 is TGTGCCAGCAGGGGACCCGGGCCCCGGGCCCCCTACGAGCAGTACTTC.